The entry below gives a single T cell receptor beta chain sequence along with its context. The sample is drawn from a study of a mutant IDH1 vaccine in newly diagnosed glioma. The wider study: Sex among treated patients split about 62% male, about 40% female; mean age was approximately 38 years.

Using immunoSEQ multiplex PCR, the repertoire was profiled, and TCRdb retains in-frame clones only, with some absent. The table lists around 56,000 clones, more than 85% of them singletons. The CDR3 is 15 amino acids. Trimming removed 5 bases at V and 1 base at J, with 14 bases between. Germline CDR1 reads MNHEY; CDR2 reads SVGAGI. Described time point: baseline, week 1 (first vaccination visit). Indicated treatment: pre-vaccination baseline after standard-of-care therapy. This material consisted of PBMCs, taken from a glioma patient treated with radiotherapy, temozolomide or both. This sequence originates from a man between 50 and 59 years old with glioma. V usage is TRBV6-5 and J usage is TRBJ1-2, with D perhaps matching TRBD1 (6 bases). CDR3 in DNA: TGTGCCAGCAGTCCACAGGGACTCAGTAACTATGGCTACACCTTC. Amino acid sequence: CASSPQGLSNYGYTF.